The clone carrying this T cell receptor beta chain was detected a few times. Its antigen is as yet unknown. This CDR3 spans 13 amino acids. V lost 1 base and J lost 8; bases outside the gene matches: 1. Germline V CDR1 and CDR2: PRHDT, FYEKMQ (reference sequence). The entry originates in a study of T cells after posttransplantation cyclophosphamide. Study-wide results and caveats: Donor-recipient repertoire similarity was low at 1-2 months, rising over year one.

Some clones are missing from TCRdb's copy, which holds only in-frame ones; the method was immunoSEQ multiplex PCR. The profile shows about 42,000 clones, 90% of them singletons. A marrow graft followed busulfan-fludarabine conditioning, with cyclophosphamide on days +3 and +4. The sequences come from PBMCs, collected 55 to 70 days after allogeneic stem cell transplant with posttransplant cyclophosphamide. The TCR comes from a male patient aged 60 to 75 who received an allogeneic stem cell transplant from a related donor and was CMV-positive. Some T cells may arise from the graft donor. The V gene is TRBV13, the J gene TRBJ2-1; 8 positions match TRBD2. Written as DNA, the CDR3 is TGTGCCAGCAGCTTAGTCGGGGGGGATGAGCAGTTCTTC. Translation gives CASSLVGGDEQFF. Combining the CDR3 with reference TRBV13 and TRBJ2-1 gives the whole variable domain AAGVIQSPRHLIKEKRETATLKCYPIPRHDTVYWYQQGPGQDPQFLISFYEKMQSDKGSIPDRFSAQQFSDYHSELNMSSLELGDSALYFCASSLVGGDEQFFGPGTRLTVL.